Many counts were recorded for the clone carrying this T cell receptor beta chain. The antigen is undetermined. TCRdb re-derived calls from the 5' RACE reads in MiXCR, one entry per CDR3 protein. The sample contains 25,000 to 40,000 distinct CDR3 sequences, roughly a quarter of which appear only once. Study-level points and caveats: Tumor Treg TCRs overlapped most with tumor naive CD4+ cells. The TCR gene usage of tumor memory CD4+ T cells clustered together with blood and lymph node memory CD4+ cells and with lymph node naive CD4+ cells.

Germline V CDR1 and CDR2: MDHEN, SYDVKM. V lost 4 bases and J 4 bases, leaving 8 bases between the germline ends. This CDR3 spans 13 amino acids. CD4+CD45RO+CD25- cells were isolated as memory CD4+ T cells. The rearrangement uses TRBV28 and TRBJ2-1, with D perhaps TRBD1 or TRBD2 (5 bases each). The source material was memory CD4+ T cells sorted from blood. The subset denotes: memory CD4+ T cells, CD4+CD45RO+CD25-. The sequence was obtained from a female donor with breast cancer. The CDR3 region is CASSWDGYNEQFF. CDR3 sequence (DNA): TGTGCCAGCAGTTGGGACGGTTACAATGAGCAGTTCTTC. Full variable domain (remainder filled in from reference TRBV28 and TRBJ2-1): DVKVTQSSRYLVKRTGEKVFLECVQDMDHENMFWYRQDPGLGLRLIYFSYDVKMKEKGDIPEGYSVSREKKERFSLILESASTNQTSMYLCASSWDGYNEQFFGPGTRLTVL.